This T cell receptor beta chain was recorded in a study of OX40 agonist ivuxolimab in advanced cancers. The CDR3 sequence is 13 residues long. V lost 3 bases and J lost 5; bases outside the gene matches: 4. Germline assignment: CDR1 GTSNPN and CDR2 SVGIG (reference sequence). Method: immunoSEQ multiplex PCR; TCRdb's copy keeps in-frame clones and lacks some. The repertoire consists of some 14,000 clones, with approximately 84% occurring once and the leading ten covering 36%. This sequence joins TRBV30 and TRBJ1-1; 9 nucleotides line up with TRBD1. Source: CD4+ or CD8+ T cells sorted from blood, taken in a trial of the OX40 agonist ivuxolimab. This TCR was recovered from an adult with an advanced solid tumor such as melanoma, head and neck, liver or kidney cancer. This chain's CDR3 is CAWSTGGRTEAFF. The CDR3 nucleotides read TGTGCCTGGAGCACAGGGGGCCGGACTGAAGCTTTCTTT.